This T cell receptor beta chain was recorded in a study of T-cell reconstitution after alpha-beta-depleted transplantation in children. Germline CDR1 reads SGHKS; CDR2 reads YYEKEE (reference sequence). V lost 4 bases and J lost 1, with 9 bases in between. The CDR3 runs 14 residues. Construction of the TCRbeta library involved unique molecular identifiers. TCRdb used MiXCR to reprocess the PCR reads, holding one entry per CDR3 protein. The repertoire holds roughly 300,000 distinct CDR3 sequences, with approximately 9.8% as singletons. Source: PBMCs from the stem cell graft donor, taken from the stem cell graft. This clonotype originated in a human donor who donated a stem cell graft to a child with SCID. J is TRBJ1-3 and V is TRBV5-5; D may be TRBD1 (5 bases). The CDR3 DNA is TGTGCCAGCAGCCAGACAGATTCTGGAAACACCATATATTTT. Translating gives CASSQTDSGNTIYF.